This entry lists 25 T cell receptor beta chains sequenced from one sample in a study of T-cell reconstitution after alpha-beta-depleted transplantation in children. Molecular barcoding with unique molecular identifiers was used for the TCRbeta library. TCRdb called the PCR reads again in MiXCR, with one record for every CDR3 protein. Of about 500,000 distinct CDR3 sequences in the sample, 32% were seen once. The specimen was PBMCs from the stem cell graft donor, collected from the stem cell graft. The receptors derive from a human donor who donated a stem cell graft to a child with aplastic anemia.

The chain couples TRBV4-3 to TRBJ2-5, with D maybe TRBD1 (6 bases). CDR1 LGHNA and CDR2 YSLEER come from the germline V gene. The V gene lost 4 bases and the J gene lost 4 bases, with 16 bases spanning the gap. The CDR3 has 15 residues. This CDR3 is CASSLENRVGETQYF. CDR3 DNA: TGCGCCAGCAGCCTGGAAAACAGGGTCGGAGAGACCCAGTACTTC.

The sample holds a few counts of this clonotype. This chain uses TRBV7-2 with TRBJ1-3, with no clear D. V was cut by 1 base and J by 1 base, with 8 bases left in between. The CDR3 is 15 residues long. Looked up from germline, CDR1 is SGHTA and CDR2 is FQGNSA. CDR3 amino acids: CASSLGYISGNTIYF. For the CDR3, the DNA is TGTGCCAGCAGCTTAGGATACATATCTGGAAACACCATATATTTT. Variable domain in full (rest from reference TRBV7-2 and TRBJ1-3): GAGVSQSPSNKVTEKGKDVELRCDPISGHTALYWYRQSLGQGLEFLIYFQGNSAPDKSGLPSDRFSAERTGGSVSTLTIQRTQQEDSAVYLCASSLGYISGNTIYFGEGSWLTVV.

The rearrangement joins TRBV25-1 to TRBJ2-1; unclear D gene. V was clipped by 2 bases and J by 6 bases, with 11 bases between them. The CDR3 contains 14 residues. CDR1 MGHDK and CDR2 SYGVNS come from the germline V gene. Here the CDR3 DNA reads TGTGCCAGCAGTGAAGTTGGAAGGATCAATGAGCAGTTCTTC. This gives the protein CASSEVGRINEQFF. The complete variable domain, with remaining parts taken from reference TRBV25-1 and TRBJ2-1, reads EADIYQTPRYLVIGTGKKITLECSQTMGHDKMYWYQQDPGMELHLIHYSYGVNSTEKGDLSSESTVSRIRTEHFPLTLESARPSHTSQYLCASSEVGRINEQFFGPGTRLTVL.

CDR3 loop: CASSSQGASSEAFF. The DNA of the CDR3 is TGTGCCAGCAGCTCGCAGGGGGCTTCGTCTGAAGCTTTCTTT. The chain uses TRBV7-2 and TRBJ1-1, with 8 bases identical to TRBD1. Germline trimming cut 4 bases from V and 6 bases from J; bases unmatched to any gene: 7. The CDR3 is made up of 14 amino acids. In germline, CDR1 is SGHTA, CDR2 FQGNSA.

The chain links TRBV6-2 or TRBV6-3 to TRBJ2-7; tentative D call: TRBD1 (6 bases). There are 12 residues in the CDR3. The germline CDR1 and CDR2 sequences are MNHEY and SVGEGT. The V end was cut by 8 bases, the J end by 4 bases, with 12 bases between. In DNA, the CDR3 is TGTGCCAGCGGGGGACAAGTTTACGAGCAGTACGTC. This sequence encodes CASGGQVYEQYV.

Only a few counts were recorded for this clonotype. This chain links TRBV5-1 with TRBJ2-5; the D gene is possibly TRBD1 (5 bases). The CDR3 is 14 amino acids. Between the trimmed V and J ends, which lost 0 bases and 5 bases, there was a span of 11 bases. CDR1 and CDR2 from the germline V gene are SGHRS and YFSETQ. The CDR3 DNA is TGCGCCAGCAGCTTGGGACAGTCATTCGAGACCCAGTACTTC. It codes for CASSLGQSFETQYF.

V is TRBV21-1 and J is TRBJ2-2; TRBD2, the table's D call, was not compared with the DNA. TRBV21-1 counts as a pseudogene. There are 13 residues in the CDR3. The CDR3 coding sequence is TGTGCCAGCAGCAATAACCCGCCCGGGGAGCTGTTTTTT. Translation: CASSNNPPGELFF.

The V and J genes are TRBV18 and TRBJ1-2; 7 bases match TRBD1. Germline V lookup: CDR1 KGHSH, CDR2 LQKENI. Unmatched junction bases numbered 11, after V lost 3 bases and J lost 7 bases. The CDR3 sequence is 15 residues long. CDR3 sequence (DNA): TGTGCCAGCTCACCTTCCACAGGGGTGGAAGGTGGCTACACCTTC. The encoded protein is CASSPSTGVEGGYTF.

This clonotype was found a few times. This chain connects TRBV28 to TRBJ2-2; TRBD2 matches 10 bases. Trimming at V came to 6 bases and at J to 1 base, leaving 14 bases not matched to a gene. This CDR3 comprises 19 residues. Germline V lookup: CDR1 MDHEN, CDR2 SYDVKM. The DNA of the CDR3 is TGTGCCAGCAGCCGGACTAGCGGACCGTTAACCTTGAACACCGGGGAGCTGTTTTTT. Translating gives CASSRTSGPLTLNTGELFF.

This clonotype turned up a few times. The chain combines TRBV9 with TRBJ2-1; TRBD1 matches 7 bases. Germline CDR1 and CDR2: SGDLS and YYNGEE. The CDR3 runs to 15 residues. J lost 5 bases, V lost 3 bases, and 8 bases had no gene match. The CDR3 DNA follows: TGTGCCAGCAGCGGACAGGGATCGGTAAACAATGAGCAGTTCTTC. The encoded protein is CASSGQGSVNNEQFF.

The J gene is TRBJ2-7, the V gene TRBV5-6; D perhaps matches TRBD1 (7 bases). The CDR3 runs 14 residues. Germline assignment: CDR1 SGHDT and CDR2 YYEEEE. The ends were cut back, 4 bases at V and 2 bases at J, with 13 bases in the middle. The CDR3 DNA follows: TGTGCCAGCAGCGCGGGACAGACAACCTACGAGCAGTACGTC. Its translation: CASSAGQTTYEQYV.

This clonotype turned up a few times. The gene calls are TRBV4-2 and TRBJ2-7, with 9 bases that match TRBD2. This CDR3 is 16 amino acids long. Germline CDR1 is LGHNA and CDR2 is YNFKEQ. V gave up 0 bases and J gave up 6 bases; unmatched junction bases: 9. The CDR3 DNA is TGTGCCAGCAGCCAAGATTCCAGCGGGAGGTCGGGCGAGCAGTACTTC. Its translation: CASSQDSSGRSGEQYF.

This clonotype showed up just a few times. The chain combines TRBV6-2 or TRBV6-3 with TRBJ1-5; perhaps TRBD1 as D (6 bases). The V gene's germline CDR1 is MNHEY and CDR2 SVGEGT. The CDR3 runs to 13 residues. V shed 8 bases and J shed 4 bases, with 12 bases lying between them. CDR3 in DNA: TGTGCCAGCCTAGGACAGAGTAATCAGCCCCAGCATTTT. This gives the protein CASLGQSNQPQHF.

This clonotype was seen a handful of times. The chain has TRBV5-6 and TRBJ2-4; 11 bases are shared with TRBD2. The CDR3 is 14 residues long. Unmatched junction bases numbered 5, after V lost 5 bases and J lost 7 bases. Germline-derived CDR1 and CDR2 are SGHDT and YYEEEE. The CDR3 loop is CASSSASGGNIQYF. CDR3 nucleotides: TGTGCCAGCAGTTCTGCTAGCGGGGGGAACATTCAGTACTTC.

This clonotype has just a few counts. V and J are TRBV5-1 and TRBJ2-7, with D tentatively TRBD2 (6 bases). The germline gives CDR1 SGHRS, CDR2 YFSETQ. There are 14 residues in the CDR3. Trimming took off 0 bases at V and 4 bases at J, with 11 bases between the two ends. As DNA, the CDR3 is TGCGCCAGCAGCTTGGCGACTAGGGGATACGAGCAGTACTTC. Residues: CASSLATRGYEQYF.

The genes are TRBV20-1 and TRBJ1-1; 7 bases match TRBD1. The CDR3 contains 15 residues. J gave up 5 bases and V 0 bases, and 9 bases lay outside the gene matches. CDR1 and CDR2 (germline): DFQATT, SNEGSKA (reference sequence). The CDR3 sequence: CSARDRKPGGTEAFF. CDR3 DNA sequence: TGCAGTGCTAGAGATAGGAAGCCAGGGGGGACTGAAGCTTTCTTT.

In DNA, the CDR3 is TGTGCCAGCAGCCAACGGACAGGGAGCTCTGGAAACACCATATATTTT. Translation: CASSQRTGSSGNTIYF. The V gene is TRBV6-1, the J gene TRBJ1-3; 8 bases agree with TRBD1. Unmatched junction bases numbered 7, after V lost 6 bases and J lost 0 bases. Per the germline V gene, CDR1 is MNHNS and CDR2 is SASEGT. This CDR3 is 16 amino acids long.

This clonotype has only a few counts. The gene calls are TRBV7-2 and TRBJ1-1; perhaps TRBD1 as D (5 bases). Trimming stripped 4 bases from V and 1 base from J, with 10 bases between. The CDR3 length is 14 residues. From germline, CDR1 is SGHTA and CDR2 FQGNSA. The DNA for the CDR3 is TGTGCCAGCAGCTGGGGAGACAGGAACACTGAAGCTTTCTTT. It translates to CASSWGDRNTEAFF.

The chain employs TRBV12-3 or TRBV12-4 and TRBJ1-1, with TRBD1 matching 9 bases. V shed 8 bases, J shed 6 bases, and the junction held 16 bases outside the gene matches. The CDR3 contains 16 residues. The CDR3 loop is CASSRRTGGDSSEAFF. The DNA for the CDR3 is TGTGCCAGCTCTAGGAGAACAGGGGGCGATTCTTCTGAAGCTTTCTTT.

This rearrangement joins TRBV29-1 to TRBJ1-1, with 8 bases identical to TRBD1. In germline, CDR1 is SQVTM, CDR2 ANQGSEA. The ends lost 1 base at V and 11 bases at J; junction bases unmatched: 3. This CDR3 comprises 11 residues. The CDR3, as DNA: TGCAGCGTTGAAGCCCAGGGGGCGGCTTTCTTT. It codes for CSVEAQGAAFF.

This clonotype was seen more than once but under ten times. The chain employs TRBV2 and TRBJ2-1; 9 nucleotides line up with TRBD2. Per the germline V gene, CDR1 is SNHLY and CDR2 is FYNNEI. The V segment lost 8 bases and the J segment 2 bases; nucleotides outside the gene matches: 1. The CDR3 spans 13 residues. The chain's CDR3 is CASQREAYNEQFF. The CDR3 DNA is TGTGCCAGCCAGCGGGAGGCCTACAATGAGCAGTTCTTC.

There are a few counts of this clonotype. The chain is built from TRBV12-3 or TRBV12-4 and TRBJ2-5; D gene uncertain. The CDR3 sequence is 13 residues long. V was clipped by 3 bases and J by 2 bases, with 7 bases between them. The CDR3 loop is CASSFRSQETQYF. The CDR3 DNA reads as TGTGCCAGCAGTTTTAGGAGTCAAGAGACCCAGTACTTC.

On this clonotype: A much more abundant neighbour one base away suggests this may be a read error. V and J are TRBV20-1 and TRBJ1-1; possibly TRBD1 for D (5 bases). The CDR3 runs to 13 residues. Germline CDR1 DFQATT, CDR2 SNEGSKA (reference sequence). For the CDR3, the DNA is TGCAGTGCTAGAGGGGGCGGGAACACTGAATCTTTCTTT. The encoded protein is CSARGGGNTESFF.

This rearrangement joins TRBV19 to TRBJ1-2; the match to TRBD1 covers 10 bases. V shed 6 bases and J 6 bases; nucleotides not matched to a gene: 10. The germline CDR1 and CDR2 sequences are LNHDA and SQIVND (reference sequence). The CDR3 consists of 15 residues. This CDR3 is CASRSGTGAPDGYTF. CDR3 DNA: TGTGCCAGTAGATCCGGGACAGGGGCACCGGATGGCTACACCTTC.

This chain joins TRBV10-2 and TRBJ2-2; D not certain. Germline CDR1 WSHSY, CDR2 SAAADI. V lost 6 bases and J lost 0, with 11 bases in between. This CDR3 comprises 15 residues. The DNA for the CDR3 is TGCGCCAGCAGATACACCGAAGCGAACACCGGGGAGCTGTTTTTT. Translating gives CASRYTEANTGELFF.